This record covers a single T cell receptor beta chain. Its antigen is as yet unknown. Repertoires were generated with immunoSEQ multiplex PCR, while TCRdb's copy carries only in-frame clones and drops some. The sample lists 100,000 to 150,000 clones, roughly 95% occurring once. The CDR3 runs 13 residues. In germline, CDR1 is MDHEN, CDR2 SYDVKM. The V and J ends lost 7 bases and 2 bases respectively, with 12 bases between them. The data were taken from a study of cytomegalovirus exposure and HLA in healthy donors. Study-level results: The investigators catalogued 150 to 200 TCR beta chains as cytomegalovirus-associated.

Sequences were obtained from PBMCs. The V call is TRBV28, the J call TRBJ2-7; D might be TRBD2 (6 bases). The TCR was taken from a man in his late teens or twenties in good health and CMV-seronegative. The CDR3 loop reads CASTSLAPYEQYF. The CDR3 nucleotides read TGTGCCAGCACTTCACTAGCTCCCTACGAGCAGTACTTC.